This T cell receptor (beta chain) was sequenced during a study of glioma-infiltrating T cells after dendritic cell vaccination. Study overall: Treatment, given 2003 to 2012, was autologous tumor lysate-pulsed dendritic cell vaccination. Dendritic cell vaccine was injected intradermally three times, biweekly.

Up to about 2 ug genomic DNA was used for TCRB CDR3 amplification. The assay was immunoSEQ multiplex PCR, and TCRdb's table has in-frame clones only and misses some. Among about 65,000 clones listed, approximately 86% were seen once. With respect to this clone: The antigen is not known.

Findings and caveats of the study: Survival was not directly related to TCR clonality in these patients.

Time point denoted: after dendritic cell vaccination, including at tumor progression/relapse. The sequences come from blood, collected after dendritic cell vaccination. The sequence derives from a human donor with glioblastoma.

The CDR3 loop reads CASSPNTAGANVLTF. For the CDR3, the DNA is TGTGCCAGCAGCCCTAACACAGCTGGGGCCAACGTCCTGACTTTC. V gene TRBV7-3 combines with J gene TRBJ2-6, with no clear D. CDR1 and CDR2 (germline): SGHTA, FQGTGA. The CDR3 extends over 15 amino acids. The V and J ends lost 5 bases and 2 bases respectively, with 10 bases between them.